This T cell receptor beta chain stems from a study of shared clonotypes between healthy human individuals. The naive CD8 fraction comprised CD45RO-negative cells positively selected for CCR7 and excluded terminally differentiated effector memory CD45RA+ cells. Germline V lookup: CDR1 SGHVS, CDR2 FNYEAQ. V lost 6 bases, J lost 8 bases, and 5 bases stayed unmatched. The CDR3 runs to 14 residues. Here immunoSEQ multiplex PCR was the method, and the copy in TCRdb shows in-frame clones only, minus some. Of approximately 2,000,000 clones listed, about 93% were seen once; the top ten hold under 2%. Sequencing was performed on naive CD8+ T cells from PBMCs. This chain links TRBV7-6 with TRBJ2-1, with 12 bases identical to TRBD2. This receptor was taken from a man aged 18 to 35 in good health. Some clones in this sample may be carry-over from other donors' samples. CDR3 nucleotides: TGTGCCAGCAGGCGGACTAGCGGGATTGATGAGCAGTTCTTC. Translation gives CASRRTSGIDEQFF.